This T cell receptor beta chain was identified during a study of cytomegalovirus exposure and HLA in healthy donors. Findings and caveats of the study: CMV serostatus was the only immune exposure information that was available. The classifier reportedly diagnosed cytomegalovirus status with high specificity and sensitivity. Relative to the roughly 700-donor mean, N-insertions were reportedly fewer in an Asian-associated ancestry cluster in a later analysis.

13 Jbeta primers and 60 Vbeta primers were used for the PCR. Methods used by the authors: In a later analysis, approximately 80 million unique TCR beta chains included roughly 11 million shared by two or more donors. Profiled with immunoSEQ multiplex PCR; TCRdb holds only in-frame clones, not every one. That table gives V, J and clone size, and the DNA gave D and trimming. In the table there are about 69,000 clones, about 70% of which are singletons. Of note for this clone: Antigen specificity is unknown.

Germline assignment: CDR1 MDHEN and CDR2 SYDVKM. Trimming left V 3 bases short and J 7 bases short, with 13 bases between. The CDR3 covers 14 residues. The chain employs TRBV28 and TRBJ2-1, with D possibly matching TRBD1 (5 bases). The source material was PBMCs. The origin of this receptor is a man between 18 and 29 years old in good health and CMV-seronegative. Here the CDR3 DNA reads TGTGCCAGCAGTTTTGGTAGGGGTTGGAATGAGCAGTTCTTC. Encoded protein: CASSFGRGWNEQFF.